Listed here is a single TCR beta chain. The CDR3 length is 13 residues. The germline CDR1 and CDR2 sequences are GTSNPN and SVGIG (reference sequence). Trimming shortened V by 2 bases and J by 5 bases, and 13 bases separated the two germline ends. As processed by the authors: Quantification of nucleated cells was approximated via reference gene primer amplification. Clones were read by immunoSEQ multiplex PCR, and TCRdb kept only the in-frame ones, dropping some. V and J calls and clone size come straight from that table; D and trimming were deduced from the DNA. Of a few hundred thousand clones detected, 75% to 90% appear once; the ten largest clones hold more than 0.95%. This sample is drawn from a study of blood T cell repertoires in COVID-19. For the study at large: Samples taken during acute and convalescent COVID-19 were collected in the United States, Italy and Spain.

Across about two dozen US areas, participants ranged in age from 18 to 89 years. Sequenced material: PBMCs or T cells enriched from blood (not recorded which). This chain links TRBV30 with TRBJ2-7; D might be TRBD1 (5 bases). The clonotype was recovered from a man aged 25 to 45 who had recovered from COVID-19. CDR3 in DNA: TGTGCCTGGAGTATGCAGGGTTTCCACGAGCAGTACTTC. Protein sequence: CAWSMQGFHEQYF.